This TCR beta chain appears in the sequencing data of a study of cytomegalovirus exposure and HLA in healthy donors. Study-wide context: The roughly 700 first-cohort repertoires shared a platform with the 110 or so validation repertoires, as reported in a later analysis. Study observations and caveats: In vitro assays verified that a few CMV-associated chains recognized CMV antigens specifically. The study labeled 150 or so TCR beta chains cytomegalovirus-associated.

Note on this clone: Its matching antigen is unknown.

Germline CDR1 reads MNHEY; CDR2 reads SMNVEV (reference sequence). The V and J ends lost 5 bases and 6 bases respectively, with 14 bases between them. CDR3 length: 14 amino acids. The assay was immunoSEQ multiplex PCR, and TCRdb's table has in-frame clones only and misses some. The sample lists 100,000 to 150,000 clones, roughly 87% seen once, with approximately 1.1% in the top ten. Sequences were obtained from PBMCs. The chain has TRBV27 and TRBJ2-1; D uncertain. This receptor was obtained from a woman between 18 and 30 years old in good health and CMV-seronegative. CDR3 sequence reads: CASSQTPRGNEQFF. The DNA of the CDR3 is TGTGCCAGCAGTCAGACTCCTAGAGGCAATGAGCAGTTCTTC.